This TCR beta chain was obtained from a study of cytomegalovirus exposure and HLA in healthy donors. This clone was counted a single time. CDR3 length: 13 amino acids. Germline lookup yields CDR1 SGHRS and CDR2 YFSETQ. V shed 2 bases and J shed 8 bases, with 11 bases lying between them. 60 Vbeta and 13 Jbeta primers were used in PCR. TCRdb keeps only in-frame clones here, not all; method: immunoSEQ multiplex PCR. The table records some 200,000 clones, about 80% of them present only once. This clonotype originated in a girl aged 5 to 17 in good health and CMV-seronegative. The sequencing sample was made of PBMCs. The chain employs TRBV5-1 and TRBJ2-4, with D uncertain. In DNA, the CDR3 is TGCGCCAGCAGCTTATTAGATAGAGACATTCAGTACTTC. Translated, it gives CASSLLDRDIQYF.